Shown below are 10 T cell receptor beta chains from a single sample sequenced in a study of T cell repertoires in cytomegalovirus infection. Using its own MiXCR run on the reads, TCRdb lists one record per CDR3 protein. This repertoire shows about 300,000 distinct CDR3 sequences, roughly 26% found once; its top ten account for approximately 14%. Sequenced: PBMCs. The receptor source for this set is a human donor in good health (CMV status not recorded). Some clones in this sample may be carry-over from other donors' samples.

The genes are TRBV11-2 and TRBJ2-3; 7 nucleotides align to TRBD2. The trim removed 3 bases at V and 7 bases at J, leaving 10 bases unmatched. CDR3 length: 15 amino acids. Germline V gene data show CDR1 as SGHAT and CDR2 as FQNNGV. CDR3 nucleotide sequence: TGTGCCAGCAGCTTGTCAAGCGGGGCATCATATACGCAGTATTTT. The encoded protein is CASSLSSGASYTQYF.

The chain employs TRBV20-1 and TRBJ2-1; 7 bases fit TRBD1. CDR1 is DFQATT and CDR2 is SNEGSKA in the germline V gene (reference sequence). This CDR3 contains 15 residues. V lost 6 bases to trimming and J lost 6 bases; unmatched junction nucleotides: 14. The DNA of the CDR3 is TGCAGTGCGTTCCTAGGGGGCGGAGGTGGCAATGAGCAGTTCTTC. It specifies CSAFLGGGGGNEQFF.

The table lists this clonotype with a few counts. CDR3 nucleotide sequence: TGTGCCAGCAGCTTGGATGGGCAGGAACAAGAGACCCAGTACTTC. It specifies CASSLDGQEQETQYF. The rearrangement uses TRBV5-4 and TRBJ2-5; D remains ambiguous. In germline, CDR1 is SGHNT, CDR2 YYREEE (reference sequence). This CDR3 has 15 residues. Trimming cost V 0 bases and J 2 bases, with 11 bases left between them.

The chain uses TRBV24-1 and TRBJ1-1; tentative D call: TRBD1 (5 bases). This CDR3 is 13 amino acids long. CDR1 is KGHDR, CDR2 SFDVKD, per germline. V lost 3 bases to trimming and J lost 4 bases, with 8 bases between them. CDR3 in amino acids: CATSDEGFTEAFF. The CDR3 region has the DNA TGTGCCACCAGTGATGAGGGGTTCACTGAAGCTTTCTTT.

J is TRBJ2-5 and V is TRBV7-2; perhaps TRBD1 as D (7 bases). Trimming cost V 2 bases and J 2 bases, with 12 bases left between them. The CDR3 spans 15 residues. CDR1 and CDR2 from the germline V gene are SGHTA and FQGNSA. This CDR3 is CASSLMTGRQETQYF. In nucleotides, the CDR3 is TGTGCCAGCAGCTTAATGACAGGGAGGCAAGAGACCCAGTACTTC. The full variable domain, in which reference TRBV7-2 and TRBJ2-5 provide the parts outside the CDR3, is GAGVSQSPSNKVTEKGKDVELRCDPISGHTALYWYRQSLGQGLEFLIYFQGNSAPDKSGLPSDRFSAERTGGSVSTLTIQRTQQEDSAVYLCASSLMTGRQETQYFGPGTRLLVL.

The V call is TRBV7-2, the J call TRBJ1-2, with 10 bases aligning to TRBD1. The CDR3 loop spans 13 amino acids. V lost 5 bases and J lost 5; bases outside the gene matches: 2. The V gene's germline CDR1 is SGHTA and CDR2 FQGNSA. The CDR3 protein is CASSQDRGYGYTF. The CDR3 DNA reads as TGTGCCAGCAGCCAGGACAGGGGGTATGGCTACACCTTC.

This clonotype was found a few times. The chain is built from TRBV27 and TRBJ2-1; 7 bases are a match to TRBD1. With V trimmed by 6 bases and J by 4 bases, 6 bases remained unmatched. CDR3 size: 14 residues. The V gene's germline CDR1 is MNHEY and CDR2 SMNVEV (reference sequence). The CDR3 sequence: CASRGQGEYNEQFF. CDR3 coding DNA: TGTGCCAGCAGAGGGCAGGGGGAATACAATGAGCAGTTCTTC.

The gene calls are TRBV4-3 and TRBJ2-7; tentatively, D is TRBD2 (6 bases). V was trimmed by 3 bases and J by 1 base, leaving 16 bases between them. Per germline, CDR1 LGHNA and CDR2 YSLEER. CDR3 size: 16 residues. The CDR3 is CASSQGTGVGSYEQYF. DNA of the CDR3: TGCGCCAGCAGCCAGGGGACTGGGGTCGGGTCCTACGAGCAGTACTTC.

The chain uses TRBV20-1 and TRBJ2-5; the D gene is possibly TRBD2 (5 bases). The CDR3 contains 15 residues. Germline V gene lookup returns CDR1 DFQATT and CDR2 SNEGSKA (reference sequence). V was cut by 1 base and J by 5 bases, with 17 bases left in between. Here the CDR3 reads CSARGFGGNEETQYF. The CDR3 coding sequence is TGCAGTGCTAGAGGCTTCGGAGGAAATGAGGAGACCCAGTACTTC.

This clonotype was detected ten times or more. The V call is TRBV12-3 or TRBV12-4, the J call TRBJ1-1, with 9 bases fitting TRBD1. There are 13 residues in the CDR3. Trimming took 9 bases from V and 3 from J; bases not matched to a gene: 5. The CDR3 here is CASTGGWDTEAFF. CDR3 DNA: TGTGCCAGTACAGGGGGCTGGGACACTGAAGCTTTCTTT.